Below, 14 T cell receptor beta chains from the same sample are listed, as sequenced in a study of shared clonotypes between healthy human individuals. TCRdb's copy holds only in-frame clones and misses some; the assay was immunoSEQ multiplex PCR. The sample contains 2 million to 2.5 million clones, just over 90% of which appear only once. The sequenced sample was naive CD4+ T cells from PBMCs. Stated subset: CD45RA+ positively selected. The receptors originated from a man aged 18 to 29 in good health. Some clones in this sample may be carry-over from other donors' samples.

This clone was counted a single time. The chain recombines TRBV28 with TRBJ2-6, with D perhaps TRBD1 (5 bases). Trimming shortened V by 6 bases and J by 2 bases, and 11 bases separated the two germline ends. Germline assignment: CDR1 MDHEN and CDR2 SYDVKM. This CDR3 spans 15 amino acids. The CDR3 DNA sequence: TGTGCCAGCAGCTCGGACATCGCTGGGGCCAACGTCCTGACTTTC. Translation gives CASSSDIAGANVLTF.

The rearrangement joins TRBV27 to TRBJ2-1; no clear D gene. Germline loops: CDR1 MNHEY, CDR2 SMNVEV (reference sequence). The CDR3 spans 15 residues. V was trimmed by 2 bases and J by 6 bases, leaving 14 bases between them. The DNA of the CDR3 is TGTGCCAGCAGTTTAATTTTTAGGACCCCCAATGAGCAGTTCTTC. Translating it yields CASSLIFRTPNEQFF.

On this clone: Other DNA sequences in the sample encode the same CDR3. The chain joins TRBV5-1 to TRBJ2-3; the match to TRBD2 covers 11 bases. Germline-derived CDR1 and CDR2 are SGHRS and YFSETQ. The CDR3 is 16 amino acids. The J segment lost 0 bases and the V segment lost 7 bases, leaving 7 bases of the junction unmatched. CDR3 protein: CASSLGTSGSTDTQYF. The CDR3 bases are TGCGCCAGCTCGCTCGGGACTAGCGGTAGCACAGATACGCAGTATTTT.

The chain uses TRBV28 and TRBJ1-3; D gene unclear. Germline CDR1 and CDR2: MDHEN and SYDVKM. The CDR3 covers 14 residues. The ends were cut back, 5 bases at V and 1 base at J, with 9 bases in the middle. The CDR3 loop is CASSGRLSGNTIYF. CDR3 coding DNA: TGTGCCAGCAGTGGACGACTTTCTGGAAACACCATATATTTT.

About this clone itself: Other DNA variants within this sample encode the same CDR3. V is TRBV5-1 and J is TRBJ1-1; D is possibly TRBD1 (5 bases). Germline CDR1 reads SGHRS; CDR2 reads YFSETQ. V was shortened by 0 bases and J by 4 bases, with 13 bases between the two germline ends. CDR3 size: 15 residues. The chain's CDR3 is CASSLAPGGGTEAFF. In DNA form, the CDR3 reads TGCGCCAGCAGCTTGGCCCCGGGTGGGGGCACTGAAGCTTTCTTT.

V is TRBV28 and J is TRBJ2-5; TRBD1 matches 8 bases. Per the germline V gene, CDR1 is MDHEN and CDR2 is SYDVKM. Unmatched junction bases numbered 15, after V lost 6 bases and J lost 3 bases. The CDR3 length is 17 residues. CDR3 protein: CASSSSRTGWGKETQYF. As DNA, the CDR3 is TGTGCCAGCAGCTCCTCCCGGACAGGGTGGGGGAAAGAGACCCAGTACTTC.

This clone was seen once. Other nucleotide sequences from this sample produce the same CDR3. This chain uses TRBV4-1 with TRBJ2-7; D may correspond to TRBD1 or TRBD2 (5 bases each). The germline V gene has CDR1 MGHRA and CDR2 YSYEKL. The length of the CDR3 is 14 residues. Trimming took off 4 bases at V and 4 bases at J, with 14 bases between the two ends. The chain's CDR3 is CASSRTGPPYEQYF. The CDR3 coding sequence is TGCGCCAGCAGCCGTACGGGGCCCCCATACGAGCAGTACTTC.

Remarks on this clone: Other DNA sequences of this sample code for an identical CDR3. The V call is TRBV5-1, the J call TRBJ2-7; D gene uncertain. Germline CDR1 SGHRS, CDR2 YFSETQ. CDR3 length equals 14 residues. Trimming cost V 0 bases and J 2 bases, with 9 bases left between them. The CDR3 region has the DNA TGCGCCAGCAGCTTGGCCCGAGCTCCCTACGAGCAGTACTTC. Translation: CASSLARAPYEQYF.

V is TRBV7-3 and J is TRBJ2-2; 11 nucleotides line up with TRBD1. V gave up 7 bases and J gave up 4 bases; unmatched junction bases: 5. The CDR3 extends over 15 amino acids. Germline V gene sequence: CDR1 SGHTA, CDR2 FQGTGA. CDR3 region: CASTPGTGGTGELFF. The CDR3 DNA follows: TGTGCCAGCACCCCAGGGACAGGGGGCACCGGGGAGCTGTTTTTT.

The chain uses TRBV28 and TRBJ1-2; 8 bases are a match to TRBD1. V gave up 2 bases and J gave up 6 bases; unmatched junction bases: 11. CDR1 is MDHEN, CDR2 SYDVKM, per germline. There are 16 residues in the CDR3. CDR3 nucleotide sequence: TGTGCCAGCAGTTTAGTGGCAGGGGGCGGGCGTGATGGCTACACCTTC. It yields the protein CASSLVAGGGRDGYTF.

V gene TRBV19 combines with J gene TRBJ1-2; D possibly corresponds to TRBD1 (6 bases). This CDR3 is 14 amino acids long. The germline gives CDR1 LNHDA, CDR2 SQIVND (reference sequence). Trimming shortened V by 5 bases and J by 4 bases, and 14 bases separated the two germline ends. CDR3 nucleotides: TGTGCCAGTAGTTTTGCCTGGGGGGCCTATGGCTACACCTTC. It encodes CASSFAWGAYGYTF.

The CDR3 here is CASSIREVTEAFF. DNA for the CDR3: TGTGCCAGTAGTATCAGGGAAGTCACTGAAGCTTTCTTT. The genes are TRBV19 and TRBJ1-1, with a weak D call TRBD1 (5 bases). The V gene lost 3 bases and the J gene lost 4 bases, with 9 bases spanning the gap. Germline values: CDR1 LNHDA, CDR2 SQIVND (reference sequence). CDR3 length equals 13 residues.

CDR3 in amino acids: CASSLRQGGYGYTF. Written as DNA, the CDR3 is TGTGCCAGCAGCCTAAGACAGGGAGGCTATGGCTACACCTTC. V gene TRBV5-6 combines with J gene TRBJ1-2; TRBD1 agrees at 7 bases. The CDR3 runs to 14 residues. Germline V gene data show CDR1 as SGHDT and CDR2 as YYEEEE. The junction had 7 bases not matched to a gene; V was cut back by 4 bases and J by 4 bases.

DNA of the CDR3: TGTGCCAGCTCACCGGCTACAGGGGGCAATCAGCCCCAGCATTTT. Protein sequence: CASSPATGGNQPQHF. This chain connects TRBV18 to TRBJ1-5; 7 nucleotides agree with TRBD1. The germline CDR1 and CDR2 sequences are KGHSH and LQKENI. The CDR3 has 15 residues. V shed 3 bases and J 2 bases; nucleotides not matched to a gene: 4.